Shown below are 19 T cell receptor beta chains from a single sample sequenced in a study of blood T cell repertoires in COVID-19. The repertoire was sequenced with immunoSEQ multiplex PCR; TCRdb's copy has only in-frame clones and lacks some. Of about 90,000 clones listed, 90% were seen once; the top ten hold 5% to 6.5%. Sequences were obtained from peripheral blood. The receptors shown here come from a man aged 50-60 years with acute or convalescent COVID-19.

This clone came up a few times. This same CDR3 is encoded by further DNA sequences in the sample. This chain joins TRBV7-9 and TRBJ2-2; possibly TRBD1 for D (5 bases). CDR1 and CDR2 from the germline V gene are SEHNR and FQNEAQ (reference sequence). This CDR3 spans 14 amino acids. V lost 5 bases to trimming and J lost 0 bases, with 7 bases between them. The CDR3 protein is CASSVRANTGELFF. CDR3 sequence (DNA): TGTGCCAGCAGCGTCAGGGCGAACACCGGGGAGCTGTTTTTT. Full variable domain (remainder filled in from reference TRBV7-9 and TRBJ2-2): DTGVSQNPRHKITKRGQNVTFRCDPISEHNRLYWYRQTLGQGPEFLTYFQNEAQLEKSRLLSDRFSAERPKGSFSTLEIQRTEQGDSAMYLCASSVRANTGELFFGEGSRLTVL.

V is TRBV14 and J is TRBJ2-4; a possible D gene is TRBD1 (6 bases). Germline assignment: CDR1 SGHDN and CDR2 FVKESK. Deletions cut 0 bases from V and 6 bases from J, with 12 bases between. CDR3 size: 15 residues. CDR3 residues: CASSQDLGAGNIQYF. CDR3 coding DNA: TGTGCCAGCAGCCAAGATCTGGGGGCGGGAAACATTCAGTACTTC. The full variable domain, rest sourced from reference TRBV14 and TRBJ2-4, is EAGVTQFPSHSVIEKGQTVTLRCDPISGHDNLYWYRRVMGKEIKFLLHFVKESKQDESGMPNNRFLAERTGGTYSTLKVQPAELEDSGVYFCASSQDLGAGNIQYFGAGTRLSVL.

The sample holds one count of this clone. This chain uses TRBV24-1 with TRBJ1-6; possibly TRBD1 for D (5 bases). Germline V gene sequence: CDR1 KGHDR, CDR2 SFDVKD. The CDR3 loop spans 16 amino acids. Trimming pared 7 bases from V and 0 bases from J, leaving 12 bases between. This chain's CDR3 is CATRRQLSSYNSPLHF. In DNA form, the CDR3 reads TGTGCCACCAGAAGACAGTTAAGCTCCTATAATTCACCCCTCCACTTT.

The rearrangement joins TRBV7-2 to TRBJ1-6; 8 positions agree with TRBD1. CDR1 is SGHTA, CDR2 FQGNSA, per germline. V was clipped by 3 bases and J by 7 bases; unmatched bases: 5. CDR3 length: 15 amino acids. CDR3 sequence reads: CASSFRGRSNSPLHF. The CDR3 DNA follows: TGTGCCAGCAGCTTCAGGGGGCGATCAAATTCACCCCTCCACTTT.

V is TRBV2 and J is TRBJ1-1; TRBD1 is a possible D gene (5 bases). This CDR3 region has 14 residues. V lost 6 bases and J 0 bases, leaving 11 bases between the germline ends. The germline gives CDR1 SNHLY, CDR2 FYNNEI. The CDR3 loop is CASRPTEMNTEAFF. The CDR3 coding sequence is TGTGCCAGCAGACCGACAGAGATGAACACTGAAGCTTTCTTT.

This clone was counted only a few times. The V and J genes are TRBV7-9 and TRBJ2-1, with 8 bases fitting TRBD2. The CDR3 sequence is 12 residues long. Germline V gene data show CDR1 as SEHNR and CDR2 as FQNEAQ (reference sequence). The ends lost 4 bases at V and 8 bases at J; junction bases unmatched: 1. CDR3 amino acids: CASSSSGYEQFF. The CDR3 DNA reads TGTGCCAGCAGCTCTAGCGGGTATGAGCAGTTCTTC.

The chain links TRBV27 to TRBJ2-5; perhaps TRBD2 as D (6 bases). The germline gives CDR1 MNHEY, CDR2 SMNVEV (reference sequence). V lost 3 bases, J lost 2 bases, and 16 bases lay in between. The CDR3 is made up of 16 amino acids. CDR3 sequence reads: CASSFSWGTSQETQYF. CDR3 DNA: TGTGCCAGCAGTTTTTCTTGGGGGACTTCACAAGAGACCCAGTACTTC.

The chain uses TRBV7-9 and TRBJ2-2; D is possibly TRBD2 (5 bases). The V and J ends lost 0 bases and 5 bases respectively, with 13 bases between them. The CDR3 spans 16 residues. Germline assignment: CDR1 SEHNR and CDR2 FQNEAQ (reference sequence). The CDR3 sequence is CASSLASLVETGELFF. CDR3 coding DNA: TGTGCCAGCAGCTTAGCTTCACTAGTTGAGACCGGGGAGCTGTTTTTT.

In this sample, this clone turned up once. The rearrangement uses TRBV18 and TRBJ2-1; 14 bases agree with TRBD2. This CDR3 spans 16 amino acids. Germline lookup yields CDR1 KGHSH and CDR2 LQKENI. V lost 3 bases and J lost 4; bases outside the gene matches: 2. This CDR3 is CASSPGTSGSYNEQFF. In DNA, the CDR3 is TGTGCCAGCTCACCCGGGACTAGCGGGAGTTACAATGAGCAGTTCTTC.

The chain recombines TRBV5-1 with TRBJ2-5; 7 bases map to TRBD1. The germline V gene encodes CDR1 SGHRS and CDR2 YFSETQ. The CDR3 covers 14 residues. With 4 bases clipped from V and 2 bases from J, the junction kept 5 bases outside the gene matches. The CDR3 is CASSLGTVQETQYF. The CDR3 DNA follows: TGCGCCAGCAGCCTCGGGACAGTTCAAGAGACCCAGTACTTC.

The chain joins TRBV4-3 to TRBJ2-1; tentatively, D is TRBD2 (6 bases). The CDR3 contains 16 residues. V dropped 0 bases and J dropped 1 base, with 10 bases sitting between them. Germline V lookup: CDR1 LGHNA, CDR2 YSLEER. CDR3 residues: CASSQDLASSYNEQFF. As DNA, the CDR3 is TGCGCCAGCAGCCAAGATCTAGCGAGTTCCTACAATGAGCAGTTCTTC.

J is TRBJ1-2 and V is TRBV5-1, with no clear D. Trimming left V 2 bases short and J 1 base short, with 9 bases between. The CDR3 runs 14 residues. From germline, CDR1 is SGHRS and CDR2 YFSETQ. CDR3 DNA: TGCGCCAGCAGCTTTCGCACGGGTAACTATGGCTACACCTTC. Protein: CASSFRTGNYGYTF. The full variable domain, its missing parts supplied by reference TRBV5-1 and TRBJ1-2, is KAGVTQTPRYLIKTRGQQVTLSCSPISGHRSVSWYQQTPGQGLQFLFEYFSETQRNKGNFPGRFSGRQFSNSRSEMNVSTLELGDSALYLCASSFRTGNYGYTFGSGTRLTVV.

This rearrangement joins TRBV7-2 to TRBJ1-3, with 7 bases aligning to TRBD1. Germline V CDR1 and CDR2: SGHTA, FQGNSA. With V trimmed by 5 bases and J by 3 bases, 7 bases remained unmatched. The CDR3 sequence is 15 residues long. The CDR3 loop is CASSIDRASGNTIYF. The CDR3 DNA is TGTGCCAGCAGCATCGACAGGGCGAGTGGAAACACCATATATTTT.

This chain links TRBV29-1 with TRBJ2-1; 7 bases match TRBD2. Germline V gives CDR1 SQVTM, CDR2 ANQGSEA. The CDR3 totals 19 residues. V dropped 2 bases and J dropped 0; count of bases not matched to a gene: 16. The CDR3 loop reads CSVEREEGLAVISYNEQFF. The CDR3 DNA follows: TGCAGCGTTGAAAGGGAGGAGGGGCTAGCGGTTATCTCCTACAATGAGCAGTTCTTC.

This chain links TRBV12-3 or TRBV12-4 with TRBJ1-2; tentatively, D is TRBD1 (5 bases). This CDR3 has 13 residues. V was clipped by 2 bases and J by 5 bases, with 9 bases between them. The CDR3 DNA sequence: TGTGCCAGCAGTTTAACGGGACTTTATGGCTACACCTTC. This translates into CASSLTGLYGYTF.

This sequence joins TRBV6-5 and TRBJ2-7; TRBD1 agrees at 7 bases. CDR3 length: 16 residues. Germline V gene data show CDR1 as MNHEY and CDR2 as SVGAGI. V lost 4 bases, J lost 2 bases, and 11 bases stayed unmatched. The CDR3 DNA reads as TGTGCCAGCAGTTCCCCCAGGACAGGAGACGCCTACGAGCAGTACTTC. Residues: CASSSPRTGDAYEQYF.

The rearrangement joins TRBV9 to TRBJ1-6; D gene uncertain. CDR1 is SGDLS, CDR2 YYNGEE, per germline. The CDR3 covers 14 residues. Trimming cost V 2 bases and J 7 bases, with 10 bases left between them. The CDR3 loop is CASSVAGPNSPLHF. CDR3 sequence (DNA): TGTGCCAGCAGCGTCGCAGGCCCAAATTCACCCCTCCACTTT.

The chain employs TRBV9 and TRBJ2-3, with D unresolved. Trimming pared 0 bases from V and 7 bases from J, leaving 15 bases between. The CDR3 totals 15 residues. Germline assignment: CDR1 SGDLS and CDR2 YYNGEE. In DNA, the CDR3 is TGTGCCAGCAGCGTAGGCGGTGTGGCGGCCCATACGCAGTATTTT. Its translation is CASSVGGVAAHTQYF.

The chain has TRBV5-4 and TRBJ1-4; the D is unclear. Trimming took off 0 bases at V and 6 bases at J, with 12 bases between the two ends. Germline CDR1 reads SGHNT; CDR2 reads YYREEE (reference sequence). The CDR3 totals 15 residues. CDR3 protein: CASSLAQSGDEKLFF. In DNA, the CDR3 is TGTGCCAGCAGCTTGGCCCAGAGTGGAGATGAAAAACTGTTTTTT.